This record looks at one T cell receptor (beta chain) sequence and its context. The V and J ends lost 3 bases and 5 bases respectively, with 13 bases between them. Germline V gene lookup returns CDR1 DFQATT and CDR2 SNEGSKA (reference sequence). The CDR3 consists of 13 residues. The entry originates in a study of CD8 T cells in Susac syndrome. The RNA, roughly 0.45 to 1 ug, was put through reverse transcription using random hexamers. One entry per CDR3 protein, called by TCRdb with MiXCR from the immunoSEQ multiplex PCR reads. The table has about 200,000 distinct CDR3 sequences, 90% to 95% seen once; the top ten hold 0.085% to 0.095%.

J is TRBJ2-5 and V is TRBV20-1; D might be TRBD1 (5 bases). This TCR was recovered from a human donor with multiple sclerosis. Sequencing was done on a sample of CD4+ T cells from PBMCs. CDR3 sequence: CSASLPGMETQYF. The CDR3, as DNA: TGCAGTGCTAGTTTGCCAGGGATGGAGACCCAGTACTTC.